This is a list of T cell receptor beta chains from one sample in a study of cytomegalovirus exposure and HLA in healthy donors. Using immunoSEQ multiplex PCR, the repertoire was profiled, and TCRdb retains in-frame clones only, with some absent. The table lists some 85,000 clones, roughly 83% of them singletons, with around 2.3% in the top ten. Sequences were obtained from PBMCs. The receptor source for this set is a man aged 18 to 29 in good health and CMV-seronegative. The CDR3 runs from the conserved cysteine through the conserved F or W. Fields, in order: clone size, J gene, V gene, D gene, CDR3 protein, CDR3 DNA. D genes are given only for firm matches. Some rows mark clone size as missing; the rest say once, few, many or name a class of expanded clone.

-	TRBJ1-1	TRBV29-1	TRBD1	CSVPGQYYTEAFF	TGCAGTGTTCCGGGACAGTATTACACTGAAGCTTTCTTT
-	TRBJ2-1	TRBV30	TRBD2	CAWTRGREGYNEQFF	TGTGCCTGGACTCGTGGGCGGGAGGGCTACAATGAGCAGTTCTTC
-	TRBJ1-1	TRBV12-5	-	CASGARDFGEAFF	TGTGCTAGTGGTGCGAGGGACTTCGGTGAAGCTTTCTTT
-	TRBJ1-2	TRBV28	TRBD1	CASSRRATGGAGYTF	TGTGCCAGCAGCCGAAGAGCGACAGGGGGGGCTGGCTACACCTTC
-	TRBJ2-7	TRBV7-2	-	CASSLVTDLSSYEQYF	TGTGCCAGCAGCTTAGTGACAGACCTGAGCTCCTACGAGCAGTACTTC
few	TRBJ1-5	TRBV7-8	TRBD1	CASSSTRGRGQPQHF	TGTGCCAGCAGCTCCACGAGGGGGCGCGGCCAGCCCCAGCATTTT
-	TRBJ1-1	TRBV27	-	CASSLGRWTEAFF	TGTGCCAGCAGTTTAGGGAGGTGGACTGAAGCTTTCTTT
-	TRBJ1-3	TRBV5-1	TRBD1	CASSLGGQGNTIYF	TGCGCCAGCAGCTTGGGGGGACAGGGAAACACCATATATTTT
-	TRBJ1-5	TRBV7-9	TRBD1	CASRGTGWNQPQHF	TGTGCCAGCAGGGGGACAGGGTGGAATCAGCCCCAGCATTTT
-	TRBJ2-1	TRBV7-9	-	CASSLALDNEQFF	TGTGCCAGCAGCTTAGCTTTAGACAATGAGCAGTTCTTC
-	TRBJ2-7	TRBV7-2	TRBD2	CASSLASSGSSYEQYF	TGTGCCAGCAGCTTAGCGTCCAGCGGGAGCTCCTACGAGCAGTACTTC
few	TRBJ2-7	TRBV7-9	-	CASSSLPGRGEQYF	TGTGCCAGCAGCTCCCTTCCCGGACGGGGCGAGCAGTACTTC
-	TRBJ1-2	TRBV27	-	CASSLSSGGLGGYTF	TGTGCCAGCAGTTTATCGTCGGGGGGATTGGGCGGCTACACCTTC
-	TRBJ1-5	TRBV11-2	TRBD1	CASSSGQHQPQHF	TGTGCCAGCAGCTCGGGACAGCATCAGCCCCAGCATTTT
-	TRBJ2-4	TRBV9	TRBD1	CASSVWQGEAKNIQYF	TGTGCCAGCAGCGTATGGCAGGGGGAAGCCAAAAACATTCAGTACTTC
-	TRBJ1-2	TRBV4-1	-	CASSQGWAAYTF	TGCGCCAGCAGCCAAGGGTGGGCCGCCTACACCTTC
-	TRBJ1-1	TRBV4-3	-	CASSQDGGENTEAFF	TGCGCCAGCAGCCAAGATGGGGGCGAGAACACTGAAGCTTTCTTT
-	TRBJ2-5	TRBV4-2	-	CASSQDRPGTQYF	TGTGCCAGCAGCCAAGATCGACCAGGGACCCAGTACTTC
-	TRBJ2-7	TRBV29-1	-	CSVLGRGQHNEQYF	TGCAGCGTCCTTGGGAGGGGACAACACAACGAGCAGTACTTC
-	TRBJ1-2	TRBV13	-	CASSLESGEGYGYTF	TGTGCCAGCAGCTTAGAATCCGGGGAGGGGTATGGCTACACCTTC
-	TRBJ2-3	TRBV11-3	TRBD1	CASSLGTAEDTQYF	TGTGCCAGCAGTCTCGGGACAGCCGAAGATACGCAGTATTTT
-	TRBJ2-3	TRBV5-4	-	CASSLGSDTDTQYF	TGTGCCAGCAGCTTGGGTAGTGACACAGATACGCAGTATTTT
-	TRBJ2-5	TRBV29-1	TRBD2	CSVPGGLAVRETQYF	TGCAGCGTTCCGGGAGGACTAGCGGTCCGAGAGACCCAGTACTTC
once	TRBJ1-3	TRBV5-4	-	CASILGGRSSGNTIYF	TGTGCCAGCATCTTGGGTGGGCGCAGCTCTGGAAACACCATATATTTT
-	TRBJ2-7	TRBV21-1	-	CASPTSGNSYEQYF	TGTGCCAGCCCAACTAGCGGGAACTCCTACGAGCAGTACTTC
-	TRBJ2-7	TRBV28	-	CASSFRYEQYF	TGTGCCAGCAGTTTCCGTTACGAGCAGTACTTC
-	TRBJ1-1	TRBV7-6	TRBD1	CASSPGQGHTEAFF	TGTGCCAGCAGCCCGGGACAGGGTCACACTGAAGCTTTCTTT
once	TRBJ2-1	TRBV10-1	TRBD2	CASSEGSGRARNEQFF	TGCGCCAGCAGTGAAGGTAGCGGGAGGGCCAGGAATGAACAGTTCTTC
-	TRBJ1-1	TRBV7-6	TRBD1	CASSTPDRENTEAFF	TGTGCCAGCAGCACCCCGGACAGGGAGAACACTGAAGCTTTCTTT
once	TRBJ1-5	TRBV9	TRBD1	CASNEGQTNQPQHF	TGTGCCAGCAACGAGGGACAGACAAATCAGCCCCAGCATTTT